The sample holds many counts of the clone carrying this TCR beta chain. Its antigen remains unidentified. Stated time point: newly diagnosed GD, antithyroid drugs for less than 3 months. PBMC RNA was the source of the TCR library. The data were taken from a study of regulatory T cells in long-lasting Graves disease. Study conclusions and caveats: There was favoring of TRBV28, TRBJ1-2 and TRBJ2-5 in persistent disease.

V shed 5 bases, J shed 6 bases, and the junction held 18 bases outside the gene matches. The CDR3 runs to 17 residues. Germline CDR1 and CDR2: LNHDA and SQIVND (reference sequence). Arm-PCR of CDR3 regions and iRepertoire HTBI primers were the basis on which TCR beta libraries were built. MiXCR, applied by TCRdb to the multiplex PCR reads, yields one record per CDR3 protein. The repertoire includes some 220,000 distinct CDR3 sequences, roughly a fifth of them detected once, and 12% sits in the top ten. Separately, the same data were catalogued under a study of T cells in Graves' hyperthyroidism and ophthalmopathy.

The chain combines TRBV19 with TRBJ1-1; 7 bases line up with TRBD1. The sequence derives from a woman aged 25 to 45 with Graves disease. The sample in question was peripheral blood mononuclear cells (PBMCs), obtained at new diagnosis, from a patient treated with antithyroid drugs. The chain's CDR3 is CASSLRTGRLIGAEAFF. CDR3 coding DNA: TGTGCCAGTAGTCTCCGGACAGGCCGGTTGATCGGCGCTGAAGCTTTCTTT.